This TCR beta chain originates from a study of T cells in Graves' hyperthyroidism and ophthalmopathy. The CDR3 loop spans 14 amino acids. The V and J ends lost 0 bases and 5 bases respectively, with 8 bases between them. The germline V gene encodes CDR1 MNHEY and CDR2 SVGAGI. Amplification targeted TCR beta CDR3 regions from RNA transcripts. RT-PCR in the first round (using the HTBI primer set) targeted the TCR CDR3. TCRdb re-derived calls from the multiplex PCR reads in MiXCR, one entry per CDR3 protein. The sample carries about 360,000 distinct CDR3 sequences, about 13% recorded once. The sample holds a few counts of this clonotype. The blood sample was taken at first hyperthyroidism diagnosis, before any ophthalmopathy symptoms. The PBMCs had their origin in 7.5 to 10 ml of fresh peripheral blood.

This receptor was taken from a man in his thirties or forties with Graves' hyperthyroidism that later progressed to Graves' ophthalmopathy. The chain is built from TRBV6-5 and TRBJ1-5; D unresolved. The material sequenced was blood. CDR3 bases: TGTGCCAGCAGTTACTCACAGAAGGATCAGCCCCAGCATTTT. This codes for CASSYSQKDQPQHF.